This T cell receptor beta chain was obtained from a study of T cell clonotyping in hematopoietic cell transplantation. Study-level results: Recipient TCR diversity dropped after transplant; expanded clonotypes rose from day 30 to 180. Broader posttransplant TCR repertoire diversity was predicted by graft donor and pretransplant recipient Inverse Simpson Index values.

About this clone itself: The antigen remains undetermined.

Repertoires were generated with immunoSEQ multiplex PCR, while TCRdb's copy carries only in-frame clones and drops some. The sample carries 15,000 to 20,000 clones, roughly 70% recorded once. Trimming left V 5 bases short and J 0 bases short, with 14 bases between. The CDR3 contains 16 residues. Germline values: CDR1 LNHNV, CDR2 YYDKDF (reference sequence). The receptor comes from a woman aged 55-70 years in good health. Some clones in this sample may be carry-over from other donors' samples. This chain links TRBV15 with TRBJ2-4; no reliable D call. Sequenced material: peripheral blood mononuclear cells. This CDR3 reads CATSPTAGVAKNIQYF. For the CDR3, the DNA is TGTGCCACCAGCCCTACCGCAGGAGTAGCCAAAAACATTCAGTACTTC.